This entry lists 16 T cell receptor beta chains sequenced from one sample in a study of CD8+ T cells in alopecia areata. The treatment is: oral pan-JAK inhibitor, 5-10 mg twice daily. The sequencing template was cDNA reverse transcribed from extracted RNA. Produced via immunoSEQ multiplex PCR; TCRdb's table is partial and in-frame only. The table has 150,000 to 200,000 clones, about 55% seen once. The material was CD8+ T cells sorted from blood, obtained at week 24, from a patient treated with tofacitinib. The source of these receptors is a human donor with alopecia areata.

This sequence joins TRBV2 and TRBJ1-5; no definite D call. Germline lookup yields CDR1 SNHLY and CDR2 FYNNEI. Trimming pared 1 base from V and 5 bases from J, leaving 12 bases between. The CDR3 totals 15 residues. CDR3 region: CASSEDSQFDQPQHF. CDR3 DNA: TGTGCCAGCAGTGAAGACAGCCAGTTTGATCAGCCCCAGCATTTT.

This chain connects TRBV4-3 to TRBJ1-1, with 11 bases aligning to TRBD1. In germline, CDR1 is LGHNA, CDR2 YSLEER. The V segment lost 4 bases and the J segment 2 bases; nucleotides outside the gene matches: 9. The CDR3 contains 17 residues. CDR3 amino acids: CASSRGTGGGSNTEAFF. The CDR3 nucleotides read TGCGCCAGCAGCCGCGGGACAGGGGGGGGCTCTAACACTGAAGCTTTCTTT.

The chain joins TRBV4-1 to TRBJ2-2; D unresolved. The CDR3 extends over 12 amino acids. Germline CDR1 reads MGHRA; CDR2 reads YSYEKL. V was shortened by 4 bases and J by 6 bases, with 6 bases between the two germline ends. The CDR3 protein is CASSPPPGELFF. For the CDR3, the DNA is TGCGCCAGCAGCCCTCCACCCGGGGAGCTGTTTTTT.

This clone has more than one count but fewer than ten. The chain has TRBV11-2 and TRBJ1-1; D gene ambiguous. V dropped 3 bases and J dropped 9 bases, with 14 bases sitting between them. The CDR3 spans 13 residues. The germline CDR1 and CDR2 sequences are SGHAT and FQNNGV. The CDR3 here is CASSLSGAGQAFF. For the CDR3, the DNA is TGTGCCAGCAGCTTGTCCGGCGCCGGGCAAGCTTTCTTT.

The V call is TRBV30, the J call TRBJ2-3, with D uncertain. This CDR3 contains 13 residues. The germline V gene has CDR1 GTSNPN and CDR2 SVGIG (reference sequence). Trimming removed 1 base from V and 2 bases from J, with 7 bases in between. The CDR3 here is CAWSEDDTDTQYF. The CDR3 DNA sequence: TGTGCCTGGAGTGAGGACGACACAGATACGCAGTATTTT. The variable domain in full, with the rest retrieved from reference TRBV30 and TRBJ2-3, is SQTIHQWPATLVQPVGSPLSLECTVEGTSNPNLYWYRQAAGRGLQLLFYSVGIGQISSEVPQNLSASRPQDRQFILSSKKLLLSDSGFYLCAWSEDDTDTQYFGPGTRLTVL.

CDR3: CASSQDAETEAFF. The DNA for the CDR3 is TGCGCCAGCAGCCAAGATGCGGAAACTGAAGCTTTCTTT. The chain links TRBV4-1 to TRBJ1-1, with D unresolved. The CDR3 runs 13 residues. Germline CDR1 is MGHRA and CDR2 is YSYEKL. V lost 0 bases and J 5 bases, leaving 7 bases between the germline ends.

V and J are TRBV12-5 and TRBJ2-1; 12 nucleotides line up with TRBD2. CDR3 size: 17 residues. Germline assignment: CDR1 LGHNT and CDR2 FRNRAP. Unmatched junction bases numbered 9, after V lost 2 bases and J lost 7 bases. The CDR3 coding sequence is TGTGCTAGTGGTTTGAACCCTAGCGGGGGGGCCTTGAATGAGCAGTTCTTC. Protein product: CASGLNPSGGALNEQFF.

The gene calls are TRBV13 and TRBJ2-7, with 11 bases aligning to TRBD2. CDR1 and CDR2 from the germline V gene are PRHDT and FYEKMQ (reference sequence). Germline trimming cut 2 bases from V and 7 bases from J; bases unmatched to any gene: 10. The CDR3 is 16 amino acids. The CDR3 here is CASSLSGSGGAREQYF. CDR3 DNA sequence: TGTGCCAGCAGCTTATCCGGTAGCGGGGGGGCCCGGGAGCAGTACTTC.

Remarks on this clone: The identical CDR3 is also encoded by other nucleotide sequences in the sample. The V call is TRBV5-1, the J call TRBJ2-1, with a tentative D call TRBD2 (5 bases). Looked up from germline, CDR1 is SGHRS and CDR2 is YFSETQ. V was clipped by 0 bases and J by 4 bases, with 5 bases between them. The CDR3 sequence is 13 residues long. This CDR3 is CASSLGGYNEQFF. CDR3 DNA sequence: TGCGCCAGCAGCTTGGGCGGGTACAATGAGCAGTTCTTC.

This chain connects TRBV6-5 to TRBJ1-1; D is undetermined. The CDR3 runs to 14 residues. Germline CDR1 MNHEY, CDR2 SVGAGI. V lost 8 bases to trimming and J lost 6 bases, with 19 bases between them. CDR3 amino acids: CASLIKPKSAEAFF. In nucleotides, the CDR3 is TGTGCCAGCCTTATCAAACCCAAGAGCGCTGAAGCTTTCTTT.

This clone has just a few counts. CDR3 in amino acids: CASSQPRSVDEAFF. The CDR3, as DNA: TGCGCCAGCAGTCAACCTCGGTCTGTGGATGAAGCTTTCTTT. The rearrangement joins TRBV23-1 to TRBJ1-1, with D hard to call. TRBV23-1 is designated an ORF whose function remains uncertain. V was cut by 2 bases and J by 7 bases, with 14 bases left in between. The CDR3 covers 14 residues.

The rearrangement links TRBV6-1 to TRBJ2-7; D may match TRBD1 or TRBD2 (5 bases each). Trimming removed 10 bases from V and 3 bases from J, with 16 bases in between. There are 13 residues in the CDR3. The germline CDR1 and CDR2 sequences are MNHNS and SASEGT. The CDR3 is CAIPGSLNYEQYF. The CDR3 coding sequence is TGTGCCATCCCAGGGAGTTTGAACTACGAGCAGTACTTC.

This clone was detected only once. The chain has TRBV5-1 and TRBJ1-4, with D perhaps TRBD1 (5 bases). From germline, CDR1 is SGHRS and CDR2 YFSETQ. The CDR3 consists of 14 residues. Trimming removed 0 bases at V and 7 bases at J, with 10 bases between. The CDR3 sequence is CASSLANGGEKLFF. CDR3 sequence (DNA): TGCGCCAGCAGCTTGGCCAACGGGGGTGAAAAACTGTTTTTT. The variable domain in full, completed from reference TRBV5-1 and TRBJ1-4, reads KAGVTQTPRYLIKTRGQQVTLSCSPISGHRSVSWYQQTPGQGLQFLFEYFSETQRNKGNFPGRFSGRQFSNSRSEMNVSTLELGDSALYLCASSLANGGEKLFFGSGTQLSVL.

The V call is TRBV19, the J call TRBJ1-1, with D possibly matching TRBD1 (5 bases). Germline V gene data show CDR1 as LNHDA and CDR2 as SQIVND (reference sequence). CDR3 length: 15 amino acids. With 1 base removed from V and 4 bases from J, the gap between germline ends came to 13 bases. The CDR3 loop reads CASSIGTQGVTEAFF. The CDR3, as DNA: TGTGCCAGTAGTATAGGAACCCAGGGTGTCACTGAAGCTTTCTTT. Filled out from reference TRBV19 and TRBJ1-1, the complete variable domain reads DGGITQSPKYLFRKEGQNVTLSCEQNLNHDAMYWYRQDPGQGLRLIYYSQIVNDFQKGDIAEGYSVSREKKESFPLTVTSAQKNPTAFYLCASSIGTQGVTEAFFGQGTRLTVV.

This clone appeared a few times. The gene calls are TRBV27 and TRBJ2-7; TRBD1 matches at 8 bases. The CDR3 contains 14 residues. The germline gives CDR1 MNHEY, CDR2 SMNVEV (reference sequence). V was clipped by 4 bases and J by 5 bases; unmatched bases: 7. This CDR3 reads CASSSRTGPHEQYF. The DNA for the CDR3 is TGTGCCAGCAGTTCCCGGACAGGGCCCCACGAGCAGTACTTC.

The V gene is TRBV5-1, the J gene TRBJ2-5; D call uncertain. Germline values: CDR1 SGHRS, CDR2 YFSETQ. This CDR3 has 14 residues. Trimming removed 1 base at V and 3 bases at J, with 10 bases between. For the CDR3, the DNA is TGCGCCAGCAGCTTGTCGGCAGCCGAAGAGACCCAGTACTTC. It specifies CASSLSAAEETQYF.